These T cell receptor beta chains were read from a single sample in a study of cytomegalovirus exposure and HLA in healthy donors. Produced via immunoSEQ multiplex PCR; TCRdb's table is partial and in-frame only. This table has around 160,000 clones, roughly 79% appearing once. What was sequenced was PBMCs. These receptors were collected from a middle-aged woman in good health and CMV-seropositive. CDR3s include the opening cysteine and the closing phenylalanine or tryptophan. Each record gives: J gene, D gene, clone size, V gene, CDR3 DNA, CDR3 protein. A D gene is named only where the DNA matches it firmly. Part of the rows lack a size; the others show once, few, many or a class for expanded clones.

>TRBJ2-2|.|.|TRBV25-1
TGTGCCAGCAGTCGGACCGGGGAGCTGTTTTTT
CASSRTGELFF
>TRBJ1-4|TRBD1|.|TRBV9
TGTGCCAGCAGCCCAACCGGGACAGGGGCTGAAAAACTGTTTTTT
CASSPTGTGAEKLFF
>TRBJ1-3|TRBD1|.|TRBV9
TGTGCCAGCAGTTACGGACAGGCCTCTGGAAACACCATATATTTT
CASSYGQASGNTIYF
>TRBJ1-4|.|.|TRBV5-1
TGCGCCAGTCAGAGCGGTTTTAATGAAAAACTGTTTTTT
CASQSGFNEKLFF
>TRBJ2-2|.|.|TRBV10-3
TGTGCCATCAGGGTAGACGCGGGGCCTACGCGGGAGCTGTTTTTT
CAIRVDAGPTRELFF
>TRBJ2-2|.|.|TRBV2
TGTGCCAGCAGCCCACTTGCAGGCAGCGGGGAGCTGTTTTTT
CASSPLAGSGELFF
>TRBJ1-3|TRBD1|.|TRBV7-9
TGTGCCAGCAGCTCCCCGGCCAGGGGGCCTGGAAACACCATATATTTT
CASSSPARGPGNTIYF
>TRBJ1-4|.|.|TRBV5-1
TGCGCCAGCAGCCTAGGTCGGTGGGAGCGAGGTAATGAAAAACTGTTTTTT
CASSLGRWERGNEKLFF
>TRBJ2-3|.|.|TRBV15
TGTGCCACCAGCAGAGATCGAGGCACAGATACGCAGTATTTT
CATSRDRGTDTQYF
>TRBJ1-2|.|.|TRBV2
TGTGCCAGCAGTGTGGGGACACCGACGGGTAACTATGGCTACACCTTC
CASSVGTPTGNYGYTF
>TRBJ2-3|TRBD2|.|TRBV10-3
TGTGCCATCAGGTCTGGGACTAGCGCCGATACGCAGTATTTT
CAIRSGTSADTQYF
>TRBJ2-1|TRBD2|.|TRBV9
TGTGCCAGCAGCTCCCCGGTCGCTAGCGGGGGGGCGATCGGTGAGCAGTTCTTC
CASSSPVASGGAIGEQFF
>TRBJ1-5|.|.|TRBV14
TGTGCCAGCAGCCAATTAGCAGGGGATCAAGATAATAGCAATCAGCCCCAGCATTTT
CASSQLAGDQDNSNQPQHF
>TRBJ2-5|.|few|TRBV5-1
TGCGCCAGCAGCTTGGGTAGCTTCCAGTACTTC
CASSLGSFQYF